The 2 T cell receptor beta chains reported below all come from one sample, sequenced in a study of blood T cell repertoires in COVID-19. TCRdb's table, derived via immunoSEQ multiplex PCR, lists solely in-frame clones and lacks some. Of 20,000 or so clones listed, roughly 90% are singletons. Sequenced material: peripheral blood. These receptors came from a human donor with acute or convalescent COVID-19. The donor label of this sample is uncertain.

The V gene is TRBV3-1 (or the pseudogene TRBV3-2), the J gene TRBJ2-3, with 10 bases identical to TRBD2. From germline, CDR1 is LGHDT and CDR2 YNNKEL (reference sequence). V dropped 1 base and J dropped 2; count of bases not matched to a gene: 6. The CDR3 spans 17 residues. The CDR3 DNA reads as TGTGCCAGCAGCCAAGTTGAGCGGGAGGGATACACAGATACGCAGTATTTT. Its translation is CASSQVEREGYTDTQYF.

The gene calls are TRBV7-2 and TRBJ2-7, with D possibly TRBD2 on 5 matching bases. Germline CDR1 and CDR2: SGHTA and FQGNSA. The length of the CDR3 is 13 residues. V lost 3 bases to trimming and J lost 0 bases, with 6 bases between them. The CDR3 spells CASSFLASYEQYF. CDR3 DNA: TGTGCCAGCAGCTTTCTAGCCTCCTACGAGCAGTACTTC.